This record looks at one TCR beta chain sequence and its context. Its target is unknown. Time point: cycle 4 day 1 (C4D1), after 6 weeks of nivolumab. All trial patients relapsed after autologous stem cell transplantation. The data were taken from a study of PD-1 blockade in classical Hodgkin lymphoma. The overall study: Every 2 weeks, patients had 3 mg/kg nivolumab intravenously.

Clones were sequenced by immunoSEQ multiplex PCR, and TCRdb holds only the in-frame ones, with some missing. Of over 85,000 clones in the sample, over 75% were seen once. Study outcomes and limitations: As was reported, newly diagnosed patients showed lower baseline TCR diversity than healthy donors did. Any patient who commenced nivolumab under 1 year after ASCT was excluded. Whoever responded completely had baseline diversity much like that seen in newly diagnosed patients.

Sequenced material: peripheral blood mononuclear cells (PBMCs), taken before the fourth cycle of nivolumab. The TCR originated in a human donor with classical Hodgkin lymphoma.

CDR3: CASSWRGNGNTIYF. As DNA, the CDR3 is TGTGCCAGCAGCTGGAGGGGTAATGGAAACACCATATATTTT. J is TRBJ1-3 and V is TRBV9; tentatively, D is TRBD1 (5 bases). Trimming pared 4 bases from V and 3 bases from J, leaving 11 bases between. The CDR3 loop spans 14 amino acids. The germline gives CDR1 SGDLS, CDR2 YYNGEE.